This T cell receptor (beta chain) came from a study of T-cell memory formation after mild COVID-19 (dated by TCRdb to the early 2020s). Regarding the study in general: Most TCR sequence clusters were specific to one of the two donors. T-cell clones expanding and contracting after mild COVID-19 in a couple of donors were tracked by longitudinal TCRalpha and TCRbeta repertoire sequencing. The cohort comprised two young, previously healthy adult volunteers, one female and one male.

From cysteine to phenylalanine, the CDR3 is 13 amino acids long. Only the CDR3 region is kept as DNA, spanning 39 bases read in frame from base 1. A distance of 16 bases separates the germline ends of V and J, which lose 6 bases and 8 bases respectively. Overall study results and their limits: The study included only a couple of mild cases, and larger cohorts that include severe cases with pre-infection samples were judged to be necessary. Balanced CD4/CD8 phenotypes were observed for clones contracting from day 15 to 85, whereas a bias towards CD4+ was observed for a second wave of clones expanding from day 15 to 37. The second-wave clones that peaked on day 37 were not confirmed to be SARS-CoV-2 specific. Contracting CD4+ clones were found mainly in CM and EM memory subsets, while CD8+ clones were enriched in EMRA. Some responding clones were detected in pre-infection memory, suggesting pre-existing cross-reactive memory T cells joined the SARS-CoV-2 response.

Ficoll-Paque density gradient centrifugation was the method used to isolate PBMCs. The run used an Illumina NovaSeq 6000. TCRalpha and TCRbeta cDNA libraries were constructed by 5'RACE with constant-segment primers, with sample barcodes and unique molecular identifiers being introduced. Trizol reagent was used to extract RNA from every sample. Amplification of the libraries took two PCR steps, and the second step added a second sample barcode plus Illumina TruSeq adapters. Sequencing of libraries was performed on an Illumina NovaSeq with 2 x 150 bp paired-end reads. The authors' pipeline ran thus. Reads were demultiplexed and collapsed into UMI-guided consensus sequences with migec v1.2.7. Using mixcr v2.1.11, the UMI consensuses were aligned to TRA and TRB V and J templates and assembled into clonotypes. A clonotype was counted as expanded or contracted only if both edgeR and NoisET called the change significant, with noise models trained on biological replicates. For edgeR calls, a false discovery rate-adjusted p below 0.01 and a log2 fold-change threshold of 1 were applied. As an exploratory analysis of dynamics, PCA with hierarchical clustering was applied to max-normalized trajectories of the 1000 most abundant clonotypes. Separately sequenced CD4+ and CD8+ repertoires were used to assign the CD4 or CD8 phenotype of responding clones. TCRdb cleaned the public reads at Q25 with fastp, built clones with MiXCR and kept in-frame beta chains. Rows matching on CDR3 protein sequence are summarized as one entry with the most common DNA and genes. The V and J calls here are based on TCRdb, not the publication. The sample has roughly 51,000 distinct CDR3 sequences on record, about 7% of them singletons. About 1.5% of the sample comes from the top ten.

As to this clonotype: There is no known antigen for this receptor. The record has no base qualities; no much larger clone is one base away.

Sample: PBMCs or a T cell subset sorted from them (not recorded which). This chain joins TRBV12-3 or TRBV12-4 to TRBJ1-2; TRBD1 is possibly the D segment (6 matching bases). The origin of this receptor is a man aged 18 to 29 who had mild COVID-19 (a few samples of this study predate the infection). The sample titles of this study are shuffled in the database, so cell type and time point are left out; the donor was told from shared clones. The CDR3 here reads CASSLTGVQGYTF. The nucleotide sequence is given as TGTGCCAGCAGCCTGACAGGAGTACAGGGCTACACCTTC.